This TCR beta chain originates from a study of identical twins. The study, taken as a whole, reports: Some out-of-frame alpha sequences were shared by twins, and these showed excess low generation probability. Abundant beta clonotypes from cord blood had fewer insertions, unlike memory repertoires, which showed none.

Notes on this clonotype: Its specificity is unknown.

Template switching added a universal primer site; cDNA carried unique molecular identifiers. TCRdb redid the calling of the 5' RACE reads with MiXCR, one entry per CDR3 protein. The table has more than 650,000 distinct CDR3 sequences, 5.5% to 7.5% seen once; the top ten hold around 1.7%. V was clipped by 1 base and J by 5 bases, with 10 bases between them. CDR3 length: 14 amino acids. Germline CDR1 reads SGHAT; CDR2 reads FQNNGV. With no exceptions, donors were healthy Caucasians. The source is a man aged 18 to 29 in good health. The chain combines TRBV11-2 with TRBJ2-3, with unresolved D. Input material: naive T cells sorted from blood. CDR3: CASSLVGLRDTQYF. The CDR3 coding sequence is TGTGCCAGCAGCTTAGTCGGTCTACGAGATACGCAGTATTTT.